The T cell receptor beta chain described here comes from a study of T cells in Graves' hyperthyroidism and ophthalmopathy. Findings of the study overall: By a 13 V-J model, ophthalmopathy was set apart from stable hyperthyroidism. Ophthalmopathy was identified by the model a median roughly six months ahead of onset. Blood also held most thyroid clonotypes expanded beyond 0.001.

From germline, CDR1 is SGHDT and CDR2 YYEEEE. Trimming took off 2 bases at V and 3 bases at J, with 15 bases between the two ends. The CDR3 runs 15 residues. This clonotype was detected many times. Its specificity is not known. Diagnostic assessment was based on clinical symptoms, serum thyroxine and TRAb, thyroid ultrasound and orbital computed tomography. Amplification of TCR beta CDR3 regions was performed using RNA transcripts as template. The HTBI set primed first-round TCR CDR3 RT-PCR. TCRdb recomputed calls from the multiplex PCR reads with MiXCR, one row per CDR3 protein. The sample lists roughly 500,000 distinct CDR3 sequences, around 46% occurring once.

Material for sequencing was peripheral blood or thyroid tissue (not recorded which). V and J are TRBV5-6 and TRBJ2-7, with D possibly matching TRBD2 (5 bases). The TCR sequence derives from an adult woman with Graves' disease, either hyperthyroidism or ophthalmopathy (not recorded which). For the CDR3, the DNA is TGTGCCAGCAGCTTCAGAGGGTTATTAGTCTACGAGCAGTACTTC. This codes for CASSFRGLLVYEQYF.